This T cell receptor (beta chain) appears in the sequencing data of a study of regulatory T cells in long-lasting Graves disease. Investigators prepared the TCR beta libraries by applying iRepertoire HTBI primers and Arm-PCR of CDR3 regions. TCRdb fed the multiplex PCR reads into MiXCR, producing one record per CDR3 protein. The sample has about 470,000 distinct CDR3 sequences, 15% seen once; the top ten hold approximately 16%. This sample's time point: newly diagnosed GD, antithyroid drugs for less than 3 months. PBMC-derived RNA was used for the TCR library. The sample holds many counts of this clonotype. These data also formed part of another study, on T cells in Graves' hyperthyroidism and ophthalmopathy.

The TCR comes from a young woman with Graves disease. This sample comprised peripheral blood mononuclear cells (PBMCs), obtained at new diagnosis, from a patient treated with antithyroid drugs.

The CDR3 spells CSVEGASGGKQETQYF. In DNA, the CDR3 is TGCAGCGTTGAAGGCGCATCGGGAGGGAAGCAAGAGACCCAGTACTTC. V and J are TRBV29-1 and TRBJ2-5; 8 bases map to TRBD2. Germline CDR1 SQVTM, CDR2 ANQGSEA. CDR3 length: 16 amino acids. V lost 1 base and J lost 2; bases outside the gene matches: 9.